The present TCR beta chain was sequenced within a study of cytomegalovirus exposure and HLA in healthy donors. A multiplex PCR was run with 60 Vbeta primers and 13 Jbeta primers. Some clones are missing from TCRdb's copy, which holds only in-frame ones; the method was immunoSEQ multiplex PCR. Among around 210,000 clones listed, over 65% were seen once. The sample taken for sequencing was PBMCs. The TCR comes from a young woman in good health and CMV-seronegative.

CDR3 sequence: CASSLAQGQRGEQYF. In DNA, the CDR3 is TGTGCCAGCAGCTTAGCCCAAGGACAGCGGGGCGAGCAGTACTTC. This chain connects TRBV7-9 to TRBJ2-7, with D perhaps TRBD2 (7 bases). The V and J ends lost 0 bases and 6 bases respectively, with 15 bases between them. Per germline, CDR1 SEHNR and CDR2 FQNEAQ (reference sequence). This CDR3 is built from 15 residues. Complete variable domain (other parts from reference TRBV7-9 and TRBJ2-7): DTGVSQNPRHKITKRGQNVTFRCDPISEHNRLYWYRQTLGQGPEFLTYFQNEAQLEKSRLLSDRFSAERPKGSFSTLEIQRTEQGDSAMYLCASSLAQGQRGEQYFGPGTRLTVT.